Presented here are 16 T cell receptor beta chains from one specimen sequenced in a study of identical twins. TCRdb reprocessed the 5' RACE reads via MiXCR and lists one record per CDR3 protein. Here the sample spans approximately 670,000 distinct CDR3 sequences, around 5.7% being singletons. Sequencing was done on a sample of naive T cells sorted from blood. All receptors come from a man in his late teens or twenties in good health.

Many counts were recorded for this clonotype. The gene calls are TRBV29-1 and TRBJ2-3, with a tentative D call TRBD1 (6 bases). Germline CDR1 is SQVTM and CDR2 is ANQGSEA. Trimming left V 7 bases short and J 3 bases short, with 11 bases between. The CDR3 is 12 residues long. The CDR3 loop reads CSGRQETDTQYF. The CDR3, as DNA: TGCAGCGGCAGACAGGAGACAGATACGCAGTATTTT.

This clonotype occurred many times. This rearrangement joins TRBV27 to TRBJ1-5; D remains ambiguous. The CDR3 is made up of 16 amino acids. Trimming removed 4 bases at V and 4 bases at J, with 17 bases between. Germline V gene sequence: CDR1 MNHEY, CDR2 SMNVEV (reference sequence). Here the CDR3 reads CASSSGRQWTNQPQHF. CDR3 bases: TGTGCCAGCAGTTCGGGCAGGCAGTGGACTAATCAGCCCCAGCATTTT.

This clonotype was counted ten times or more. The chain joins TRBV4-3 to TRBJ2-7; the D gene is possibly TRBD1 (6 bases). The CDR3 runs to 14 residues. CDR1 LGHNA and CDR2 YSLEER come from the germline V gene. The V gene lost 0 bases and the J gene lost 6 bases, with 12 bases spanning the gap. This CDR3 is CASSQDWGRSEQYF. In DNA form, the CDR3 reads TGCGCCAGCAGCCAAGATTGGGGGCGAAGCGAGCAGTACTTC.

The chain combines TRBV29-1 with TRBJ1-1; D remains unclear. The CDR3 totals 12 residues. Trimming took off 7 bases at V and 0 bases at J, with 9 bases between the two ends. The germline CDR1 and CDR2 sequences are SQVTM and ANQGSEA. The CDR3 nucleotides are TGCAGCGCTCAGCCCTTGAACACTGAAGCTTTCTTT. Its protein is CSAQPLNTEAFF.

This clonotype has only a few counts. V usage is TRBV7-3 and J usage is TRBJ2-7, with D perhaps matching TRBD1 (6 bases). The CDR3 loop spans 13 amino acids. The germline CDR1 and CDR2 sequences are SGHTA and FQGTGA. V lost 6 bases, J lost 7 bases, and 16 bases lay in between. CDR3 amino acids: CASSHNTGQEQYF. The CDR3, as DNA: TGTGCCAGCAGTCATAATACAGGGCAAGAGCAGTACTTC. The whole variable domain, filled in from reference TRBV7-3 and TRBJ2-7, reads GAGVSQTPSNKVTEKGKYVELRCDPISGHTALYWYRQSLGQGPEFLIYFQGTGAADDSGLPNDRFFAVRPEGSVSTLKIQRTERGDSAVYLCASSHNTGQEQYFGPGTRLTVT.

This clonotype was counted only a few times. The CDR3 spells CASSPETAPYEQYF. In DNA form, the CDR3 reads TGCGCCAGCAGCCCAGAGACCGCACCCTACGAGCAGTACTTC. V gene TRBV5-1 combines with J gene TRBJ2-7; D is unclear. The germline CDR1 and CDR2 sequences are SGHRS and YFSETQ. V gave up 4 bases and J gave up 2 bases, with 13 bases separating them. This CDR3 has 14 residues.

The chain employs TRBV20-1 and TRBJ2-3; D unresolved. The V gene's germline CDR1 is DFQATT and CDR2 SNEGSKA (reference sequence). This CDR3 is built from 14 residues. V was trimmed by 3 bases and J by 4 bases, leaving 14 bases between them. The CDR3 reads CSASWPSQADTQYF. Written as DNA, the CDR3 is TGCAGTGCTAGCTGGCCTTCTCAGGCAGATACGCAGTATTTT.

This chain connects TRBV5-5 to TRBJ2-7, with TRBD2 identical over 12 bases. V lost 4 bases to trimming and J lost 7 bases; unmatched junction nucleotides: 9. CDR1 is SGHKS, CDR2 YYEKEE, per germline (reference sequence). The CDR3 totals 15 residues. The CDR3 here is CASSPGLAGWYEQYF. The CDR3 coding sequence is TGTGCCAGCAGCCCAGGACTAGCGGGATGGTATGAGCAGTACTTC.

The rearrangement uses TRBV19 and TRBJ1-5; unclear D gene. Trimming shortened V by 9 bases and J by 2 bases, and 11 bases separated the two germline ends. There are 13 residues in the CDR3. Germline assignment: CDR1 LNHDA and CDR2 SQIVND (reference sequence). The CDR3 coding sequence is TGTGCCAGCCGTGAAATTGGCAATCAGCCCCAGCATTTT. Its translation: CASREIGNQPQHF.

Only a few counts were recorded for this clonotype. The CDR3 is CASSLRRATISYEQYV. The CDR3 DNA reads TGTGCCAGCAGCTTGCGGCGGGCCACTATCTCCTACGAGCAGTACGTC. The chain carries TRBV5-6 and TRBJ2-7, with D possibly TRBD2 on 5 matching bases. The germline V and J ends were trimmed by 1 base and 0 bases, with 14 bases remaining between them. The CDR3 spans 16 residues. Germline V CDR1 and CDR2: SGHDT, YYEEEE.

The chain joins TRBV6-5 to TRBJ2-1, with 7 bases fitting TRBD2. The trim removed 0 bases at V and 7 bases at J, leaving 6 bases unmatched. This CDR3 is 15 amino acids long. The V gene's germline CDR1 is MNHEY and CDR2 SVGAGI. The CDR3 DNA reads as TGTGCCAGCAGTTACTCTGGCGGGAGTTCGAATGAGCAGTTCTTC. Amino acids: CASSYSGGSSNEQFF.

V and J are TRBV12-3 or TRBV12-4 and TRBJ2-1; 7 bases fit TRBD2. The ends lost 3 bases at V and 5 bases at J; junction bases unmatched: 4. The CDR3 is made up of 14 amino acids. CDR3 DNA: TGTGCCAGCAGTTTGTACCTAGCGGACAATGAGCAGTTCTTC. Translated, it gives CASSLYLADNEQFF.

Many counts were recorded for this clonotype. The chain combines TRBV29-1 with TRBJ2-3; tentative D call: TRBD2 (6 bases). The CDR3 runs to 12 residues. Per the germline V gene, CDR1 is SQVTM and CDR2 is ANQGSEA. V was trimmed by 3 bases and J by 5 bases, leaving 9 bases between them. The CDR3, as DNA: TGCAGCGTTGATGTGGGACTAGATACGCAGTATTTT. Its translation: CSVDVGLDTQYF.

This clonotype was seen a few times. The J gene is TRBJ2-5, the V gene TRBV29-1; D is tentatively TRBD1 or TRBD2 (5 bases each). Per the germline V gene, CDR1 is SQVTM and CDR2 is ANQGSEA. With 3 bases removed from V and 1 base from J, the gap between germline ends came to 15 bases. CDR3 length: 15 residues. The CDR3 sequence is CSVEGISGTQETQYF. In nucleotides, the CDR3 is TGCAGCGTTGAGGGTATCTCCGGGACCCAAGAGACCCAGTACTTC.

This clonotype was counted a few times. The chain combines TRBV12-3 or TRBV12-4 with TRBJ2-7, with 13 bases lining up with TRBD2. After removal of 4 bases from V and 12 bases from J, the junction contained 12 bases not matched to a gene. This CDR3 comprises 15 residues. The CDR3 DNA follows: TGTGCCAGCAGTTCTACTGGGACTAGCGGGGCCGTTAGGTACGTC. Protein product: CASSSTGTSGAVRYV.

V is TRBV25-1 and J is TRBJ1-1; TRBD1 might be the D (6 bases). The CDR3 consists of 13 residues. Germline CDR1 MGHDK, CDR2 SYGVNS. Trimming took 6 bases from V and 5 from J, leaving 13 bases between them. The DNA of the CDR3 is TGTGCCAGCAGGGGGGGGCAGGGGACTGAAGCTTTCTTT. It encodes CASRGGQGTEAFF.